This T cell receptor beta chain came from a study of resident and recirculating memory T cells in vitiligo. Sequenced by immunoSEQ multiplex PCR; TCRdb stores in-frame clones only, minus some. The data show tens of thousands of clones, approximately 90% seen once. General study results and limits: No single dominant TCR clone appeared; lesion clonality varied. Different lesions suggested infiltration by different T cell clones.

Comments on this clone: The antigen is undetermined.

V was cut by 0 bases and J by 5 bases, with 19 bases left in between. The CDR3 has 16 residues. Per germline, CDR1 GTSNPN and CDR2 SVGIG (reference sequence). The sequencing sample was made of blood. The source of this sequence is a male donor with vitiligo. The chain uses TRBV30 and TRBJ1-2; maybe TRBD1 (5 bases). CDR3 nucleotides: TGTGCCTGGAGTGTACGGGACGGAGGGTGGGAGTATGGCTACACCTTC. Amino acids: CAWSVRDGGWEYGYTF.